These 29 T cell receptor beta chains were sequenced from one sample in a study of blood T cell repertoires in COVID-19. Method: immunoSEQ multiplex PCR; TCRdb's copy keeps in-frame clones and lacks some. The sample includes some 390,000 clones, more than 80% of them seen just once. Sequenced: PBMCs or T cells enriched from blood (not recorded which). The source is a man between 25 and 39 years old who had recovered from COVID-19.

Here the CDR3 DNA reads TGCGCCAGCAGCTCCGGGACTACCACCTACGAGCAGTACTTC. As protein: CASSSGTTTYEQYF. This chain links TRBV5-1 with TRBJ2-7; 7 bases line up with TRBD2. The CDR3 loop spans 14 amino acids. The ends lost 3 bases at V and 2 bases at J; junction bases unmatched: 5. Germline CDR1 and CDR2: SGHRS and YFSETQ. Looking up the rest from reference TRBV5-1 and TRBJ2-7 gives the full variable domain: KAGVTQTPRYLIKTRGQQVTLSCSPISGHRSVSWYQQTPGQGLQFLFEYFSETQRNKGNFPGRFSGRQFSNSRSEMNVSTLELGDSALYLCASSSGTTTYEQYFGPGTRLTVT.

The rearrangement uses TRBV2 and TRBJ1-1; a possible D gene is TRBD1 (6 bases). This CDR3 contains 14 residues. CDR1 and CDR2 from the germline V gene are SNHLY and FYNNEI. Deletions cut 5 bases from V and 3 bases from J, with 13 bases between. This CDR3 reads CASSWGRVDTEAFF. The DNA for the CDR3 is TGTGCCAGCAGTTGGGGGCGAGTCGACACTGAAGCTTTCTTT.

The chain uses TRBV27 and TRBJ1-5, with D maybe TRBD1 (6 bases). V shed 3 bases and J shed 3 bases, with 9 bases lying between them. The CDR3 contains 14 residues. Looked up from germline, CDR1 is MNHEY and CDR2 is SMNVEV (reference sequence). The CDR3 DNA sequence: TGTGCCAGCAGTTTTGGGGACAACAATCAGCCCCAGCATTTT. It is translated as CASSFGDNNQPQHF.

This clone was counted a single time. V gene TRBV10-1 combines with J gene TRBJ2-3; D is perhaps TRBD2 (5 bases). V was pared by 2 bases and J by 5 bases, with 8 bases between. CDR3 size: 13 residues. The germline V gene has CDR1 WNHNN and CDR2 SYGVQD (reference sequence). The CDR3 DNA follows: TGCGCCAGCAGTGAGGGAGGAGTAGATACGCAGTATTTT. This encodes CASSEGGVDTQYF.

This clone was seen just once. V is TRBV27 and J is TRBJ1-2; D unclear. V lost 5 bases to trimming and J lost 10 bases, with 14 bases between them. There are 12 residues in the CDR3. The germline gives CDR1 MNHEY, CDR2 SMNVEV (reference sequence). CDR3 sequence reads: CASSPPAGYYTF. The CDR3 bases are TGTGCCAGCAGTCCACCAGCGGGCTACTACACCTTC.

The chain employs TRBV7-2 and TRBJ2-3; a weak D match, TRBD2 (6 bases). This CDR3 is built from 14 residues. CDR1 is SGHTA, CDR2 FQGNSA, per germline. V was clipped by 2 bases and J by 0 bases, with 6 bases between them. CDR3 protein: CASSLSGSTDTQYF. The CDR3 DNA sequence: TGTGCCAGCAGCTTAAGCGGGAGCACAGATACGCAGTATTTT.

The gene calls are TRBV28 and TRBJ2-7; a weak D match, TRBD2 (6 bases). With 6 bases removed from V and 3 bases from J, the gap between germline ends came to 12 bases. The germline CDR1 and CDR2 sequences are MDHEN and SYDVKM. The CDR3 covers 13 residues. The CDR3 loop reads CASSPGTHYEQYF. CDR3 nucleotides: TGTGCCAGCAGCCCAGGGACTCACTACGAGCAGTACTTC. The variable domain in full, completed from reference TRBV28 and TRBJ2-7, reads DVKVTQSSRYLVKRTGEKVFLECVQDMDHENMFWYRQDPGLGLRLIYFSYDVKMKEKGDIPEGYSVSREKKERFSLILESASTNQTSMYLCASSPGTHYEQYFGPGTRLTVT.

The chain recombines TRBV29-1 with TRBJ2-7; D might be TRBD1 (6 bases). This CDR3 comprises 13 residues. The germline CDR1 and CDR2 sequences are SQVTM and ANQGSEA. The germline V and J ends were trimmed by 7 bases and 7 bases, with 20 bases remaining between them. CDR3 DNA sequence: TGCAGCGCCGCTTACCGGACAGAGGGGGAGCAGTACTTC. Translating gives CSAAYRTEGEQYF.

This clone was observed a handful of times. The gene calls are TRBV7-7 and TRBJ2-1, with 9 bases fitting TRBD2. Germline V gene sequence: CDR1 SSHAT, CDR2 FNYEAQ (reference sequence). Trimming at V came to 5 bases and at J to 4 bases, leaving 6 bases not matched to a gene. The CDR3 sequence is 15 residues long. For the CDR3, the DNA is TGTGCCAGCAGCGCAATAGCGGGAGCTTACAATGAGCAGTTCTTC. Translated, it gives CASSAIAGAYNEQFF.

The rearrangement uses TRBV4-1 and TRBJ1-1, with D hard to call. The CDR3 is 14 amino acids. Trimming left V 1 base short and J 0 bases short, with 6 bases between. The germline CDR1 and CDR2 sequences are MGHRA and YSYEKL. As DNA, the CDR3 is TGCGCCAGCAGCCAAGGAGTTTTGAACACTGAAGCTTTCTTT. This codes for CASSQGVLNTEAFF.

The chain recombines TRBV28 with TRBJ1-6, with D possibly being TRBD1 (6 bases). The CDR3 sequence is 15 residues long. The V gene's germline CDR1 is MDHEN and CDR2 SYDVKM. The V gene lost 6 bases and the J gene lost 2 bases, with 11 bases spanning the gap. CDR3 DNA: TGTGCCAGCAGACCACAGGGAACCTATAATTCACCCCTCCACTTT. Translating gives CASRPQGTYNSPLHF.

In this sample, this clone turned up once. The chain is built from TRBV2 and TRBJ2-5, with TRBD2 identical over 14 bases. V was clipped by 5 bases and J by 5 bases; unmatched bases: 7. Germline V CDR1 and CDR2: SNHLY, FYNNEI. The CDR3 length is 16 residues. CDR3 nucleotide sequence: TGTGCCAGCAGTCGACTAGCGGGAGGGGAGGGGGAGACCCAGTACTTC. Protein: CASSRLAGGEGETQYF.

This clone occurred a few times. This specimen includes other DNA sequences encoding the same CDR3. This chain connects TRBV5-1 to TRBJ1-4, with 9 bases that match TRBD1. The V segment lost 0 bases and the J segment 8 bases; nucleotides outside the gene matches: 2. CDR3 length: 14 residues. In germline, CDR1 is SGHRS, CDR2 YFSETQ. The CDR3 DNA sequence: TGCGCCAGCAGCTTGGGACAGGGGGGCGAAAAACTGTTTTTT. Translating gives CASSLGQGGEKLFF. Based on the CDR3 plus reference TRBV5-1 and TRBJ1-4, the full variable domain is KAGVTQTPRYLIKTRGQQVTLSCSPISGHRSVSWYQQTPGQGLQFLFEYFSETQRNKGNFPGRFSGRQFSNSRSEMNVSTLELGDSALYLCASSLGQGGEKLFFGSGTQLSVL.

The rearrangement joins TRBV15 to TRBJ2-7; 7 nucleotides align to TRBD1. The germline gives CDR1 LNHNV, CDR2 YYDKDF (reference sequence). After removal of 3 bases from V and 4 bases from J, the junction contained 15 bases not matched to a gene. The CDR3 has 17 amino acids. In DNA form, the CDR3 reads TGTGCCACCAGCAGTGATCCCCGCCGACAGGGTTTTTACGAGCAGTACTTC. This sequence encodes CATSSDPRRQGFYEQYF. The full variable domain, in which reference TRBV15 and TRBJ2-7 provide the parts outside the CDR3, is DAMVIQNPRYQVTQFGKPVTLSCSQTLNHNVMYWYQQKSSQAPKLLFHYYDKDFNNEADTPDNFQSRRPNTSFCFLDIRSPGLGDTAMYLCATSSDPRRQGFYEQYFGPGTRLTVT.

The chain couples TRBV24-1 to TRBJ1-5; D might be TRBD1 (6 bases). CDR3 length: 14 residues. Trimming removed 9 bases from V and 4 bases from J, with 15 bases in between. Looked up from germline, CDR1 is KGHDR and CDR2 is SFDVKD. CDR3 in amino acids: CATGGDIGNQPQHF. CDR3 DNA: TGTGCCACCGGGGGGGACATAGGTAATCAGCCCCAGCATTTT.

This clone was seen just once. The chain employs TRBV25-1 and TRBJ2-2; perhaps TRBD2 as D (5 bases). The V gene's germline CDR1 is MGHDK and CDR2 SYGVNS. This CDR3 has 15 residues. V shed 2 bases and J shed 5 bases, with 12 bases lying between them. The CDR3 region is CASSEGGRRTGELFF. CDR3 in DNA: TGTGCCAGCAGTGAAGGTGGGAGACGGACCGGGGAGCTGTTTTTT. The full variable domain, with the rest looked up from reference TRBV25-1 and TRBJ2-2, is EADIYQTPRYLVIGTGKKITLECSQTMGHDKMYWYQQDPGMELHLIHYSYGVNSTEKGDLSSESTVSRIRTEHFPLTLESARPSHTSQYLCASSEGGRRTGELFFGEGSRLTVL.

This chain connects TRBV13 to TRBJ2-7; D might be TRBD1 (6 bases). V was pared by 5 bases and J by 6 bases, with 17 bases between. From germline, CDR1 is PRHDT and CDR2 FYEKMQ (reference sequence). The CDR3 has 14 amino acids. CDR3 amino acids: CASSPPPPGVEQYF. The CDR3 nucleotides read TGTGCCAGCAGCCCCCCTCCCCCAGGGGTCGAGCAGTACTTC.

The CDR3 sequence: CASSFYSYGYTF. The DNA for the CDR3 is TGTGCCAGCAGCTTCTACAGTTATGGCTACACCTTC. The chain is built from TRBV5-5 and TRBJ1-2; no clear D gene. The germline CDR1 and CDR2 sequences are SGHKS and YYEKEE (reference sequence). V lost 2 bases and J 5 bases, leaving 7 bases between the germline ends. The CDR3 is made up of 12 amino acids.

V gene TRBV7-8 combines with J gene TRBJ1-2, with D perhaps TRBD1 (6 bases). Trimming took 4 bases from V and 8 from J, leaving 14 bases between them. The CDR3 totals 13 residues. Germline loops: CDR1 SGHVS, CDR2 FQNEAQ. CDR3 protein: CASSSDRIRGYTF. The CDR3 DNA follows: TGTGCCAGCAGCTCCGACAGGATAAGAGGCTACACCTTC.

The chain couples TRBV18 to TRBJ1-5; 10 bases map to TRBD1. CDR3 length: 14 amino acids. V lost 4 bases, J lost 6 bases, and 3 bases stayed unmatched. The germline gives CDR1 KGHSH, CDR2 LQKENI. DNA of the CDR3: TGTGCCAGCTCACGTGGGACAGGGGCTCAGCCCCAGCATTTT. Translating gives CASSRGTGAQPQHF.

DNA for the CDR3: TGTGCCAGCAGCACTACAGGGACCGGCTACACCTTC. Amino acid sequence: CASSTTGTGYTF. The chain couples TRBV7-9 to TRBJ1-2; TRBD1 is a possible D gene (6 bases). The CDR3 is made up of 12 amino acids. Trimming removed 5 bases at V and 8 bases at J, with 12 bases between. CDR1 is SEHNR, CDR2 FQNEAQ, per germline (reference sequence).

The rearrangement uses TRBV4-1 and TRBJ1-1; perhaps TRBD1 as D (6 bases). Germline V gene lookup returns CDR1 MGHRA and CDR2 YSYEKL. The CDR3 length is 12 residues. The ends were cut back, 2 bases at V and 6 bases at J, with 7 bases in the middle. The CDR3 DNA reads as TGCGCCAGCAGCCAATCAGGGGCTGAAGCTTTCTTT. Its translation: CASSQSGAEAFF.

This clone appeared a few times. This chain connects TRBV11-3 to TRBJ2-3, with D possibly being TRBD2 (5 bases). The CDR3 is 12 residues long. CDR1 and CDR2 from the germline V gene are SGHNT and YENEEA. With 5 bases removed from V and 12 bases from J, the gap between germline ends came to 15 bases. The chain's CDR3 is CASSPGGSFQYF. The DNA for the CDR3 is TGTGCCAGCAGCCCAGGTGGGAGCTTTCAGTATTTT. Together with reference TRBV11-3 and TRBJ2-3, the CDR3 gives the full variable domain: EAGVVQSPRYKIIEKKQPVAFWCNPISGHNTLYWYLQNLGQGPELLIRYENEEAVDDSQLPKDRFSAERLKGVDSTLKIQPAELGDSAVYLCASSPGGSFQYFGPGTRLTVL.

The chain recombines TRBV11-3 with TRBJ2-7; 8 bases map to TRBD1. Unmatched junction bases numbered 15, after V lost 8 bases and J lost 6 bases. Germline assignment: CDR1 SGHNT and CDR2 YENEEA. The CDR3 sequence is 15 residues long. As DNA, the CDR3 is TGTGCCAGCTCCTTATCCGGGACAGGACTCTCCGAGCAGTACTTC. Protein product: CASSLSGTGLSEQYF.

CDR3 sequence reads: CASSTLTDTQYF. The CDR3 coding sequence is TGTGCCAGCAGTACTCTCACAGATACGCAGTATTTT. The chain carries TRBV12-3 or TRBV12-4 and TRBJ2-3; no firm D call. The CDR3 spans 12 residues. Trimming shortened V by 5 bases and J by 2 bases, and 5 bases separated the two germline ends.

This clone has just a few counts. The rearrangement uses TRBV18 and TRBJ1-2, with 7 bases fitting TRBD1. The CDR3 has 14 residues. In germline, CDR1 is KGHSH, CDR2 LQKENI. J was trimmed by 5 bases and V by 2 bases; bases with no gene match: 5. CDR3 amino acids: CASSPIGQAYGYTF. The CDR3 DNA sequence: TGTGCCAGCTCACCAATTGGACAGGCTTATGGCTACACCTTC.

This rearrangement joins TRBV28 to TRBJ1-3; maybe TRBD1 (5 bases). Germline V gene data show CDR1 as MDHEN and CDR2 as SYDVKM. The CDR3 runs to 16 residues. V lost 3 bases to trimming and J lost 4 bases, with 16 bases between them. The DNA for the CDR3 is TGTGCCAGCAGTTTCCCCCCGGGGGGTAAGGGAAACACCATATATTTT. Protein product: CASSFPPGGKGNTIYF.

The rearrangement links TRBV9 to TRBJ1-4, with D possibly being TRBD1 (6 bases). The CDR3 has 14 residues. Between the trimmed V and J ends, which lost 1 base and 3 bases, there was a span of 7 bases. The V gene's germline CDR1 is SGDLS and CDR2 YYNGEE. As DNA, the CDR3 is TGTGCCAGCAGCGTATCAGGGGCTAATGAAAAACTGTTTTTT. Translated, it gives CASSVSGANEKLFF.

J is TRBJ1-1 and V is TRBV28; D call uncertain. This CDR3 is 14 amino acids long. V was pared by 5 bases and J by 7 bases, with 17 bases between. The germline V gene encodes CDR1 MDHEN and CDR2 SYDVKM. CDR3 amino acids: CASSLGEGTFEAFF. The CDR3 DNA is TGTGCCAGCAGTCTCGGGGAGGGCACGTTTGAAGCTTTCTTT.